The clone carrying this TCR beta chain occurred many times. Its antigen is as yet unknown. This entry belongs to a study of post-analysis software for immune sequencing data. At the level of the study: Progressive-relapsing, secondary progressive and relapsing-remitting multiple sclerosis were among the disease courses included. Points from the study as a whole: Pronounced co-clustering by F measure was evident among identically batched samples. About five TRBV segments were more frequent in patients than controls; TRBV5-6, TRBV5-1 and TRBV20-1 belonged to this group.

The CDR3 extends over 15 amino acids. Trimming took 2 bases from V and 0 from J; bases not matched to a gene: 2. Germline-derived CDR1 and CDR2 are SGHAT and FQNNGV. TCR beta libraries were prepared from cDNA with unique molecular identifiers. T cells numbering roughly 0.9 to 11 million gave rise to 500,000 to 600,000 cDNA molecules. TCRdb re-analysed the PCR reads in MiXCR, keeping a single row per CDR3 protein. The sample carries about 380,000 distinct CDR3 sequences, around a third recorded once. The material sequenced was blood. This chain links TRBV11-2 with TRBJ2-3; 7 bases match TRBD2. This clonotype was obtained from a girl aged 10 to 17 with multiple sclerosis. In nucleotides, the CDR3 is TGTGCCAGCAGCTTACTAGCGGTGAGCACAGATACGCAGTATTTT. Its protein product is CASSLLAVSTDTQYF.